The next 26 T cell receptor beta chains were all read from a single sample in a study of shared clonotypes between healthy human individuals. Measured with immunoSEQ multiplex PCR; TCRdb has only the in-frame clones, and not every one. The top ten clones hold about 0.4% of a sample with 1,400,000 or so clones, about 98.5% of them seen once. The sequenced sample was naive CD4+ T cells sorted from blood. Subset indicated: CD45RA+ positively selected. These receptors came from a man aged 25-40 years in good health.

The chain links TRBV19 to TRBJ2-7, with TRBD1 matching 9 bases. CDR3 size: 16 residues. Trimming removed 5 bases from V and 3 bases from J; junction bases left unmatched: 11. Germline-derived CDR1 and CDR2 are LNHDA and SQIVND (reference sequence). The CDR3 reads CASSRGTGITSYEQYF. For the CDR3, the DNA is TGTGCCAGTAGTCGCGGGACAGGGATAACGAGCTACGAGCAGTACTTC.

The chain has TRBV25-1 and TRBJ1-1, with 9 positions matching TRBD1. This CDR3 has 15 amino acids. Trimming took 6 bases from V and 2 from J; bases not matched to a gene: 7. Germline lookup yields CDR1 MGHDK and CDR2 SYGVNS. CDR3 sequence: CASRPDRGSNTEAFF. CDR3 sequence (DNA): TGTGCCAGCAGGCCCGACAGGGGGTCCAACACTGAAGCTTTCTTT.

The chain carries TRBV5-1 and TRBJ1-4; D unresolved. The germline V gene encodes CDR1 SGHRS and CDR2 YFSETQ. There are 15 residues in the CDR3. V lost 0 bases and J 7 bases, leaving 13 bases between the germline ends. The CDR3 reads CASSLAGVAGEKLFF. The CDR3 nucleotides read TGCGCCAGCAGCTTGGCCGGGGTGGCGGGTGAAAAACTGTTTTTT.

The CDR3 region is CASSGSGTLYEQYF. The CDR3, as DNA: TGTGCCAGCAGTGGGAGCGGCACCCTCTACGAGCAGTACTTC. The genes are TRBV28 and TRBJ2-7, with D perhaps TRBD2 (5 bases). The germline V gene encodes CDR1 MDHEN and CDR2 SYDVKM. Trimming removed 5 bases at V and 3 bases at J, with 14 bases between. The CDR3 is 14 residues long.

The chain has TRBV12-1 and TRBJ2-7; the table's D call of TRBD1 was not tested on the DNA. TRBV12-1 is labeled a pseudogene. The CDR3 sequence is 15 residues long. The CDR3 loop reads CASNIWLTVSYEQYF. In nucleotides, the CDR3 is TGTGCCAGCAACATTTGGCTTACAGTCTCCTACGAGCAGTACTTC.

In DNA, the CDR3 is TGTGCCAGCAGCAACCGCCTCGGACAGGGAACCGGGGAGCTGTTTTTT. Its translation: CASSNRLGQGTGELFF. This chain connects TRBV28 to TRBJ2-2; 8 positions agree with TRBD1. Germline CDR1 is MDHEN and CDR2 is SYDVKM. The CDR3 spans 16 residues. V lost 6 bases, J lost 5 bases, and 11 bases stayed unmatched.

CDR3 amino acids: CASSLGGQGLHEQFF. In DNA, the CDR3 is TGTGCCAGCAGTTTAGGAGGGCAGGGTCTCCATGAGCAGTTCTTC. The chain recombines TRBV27 with TRBJ2-1; the D gene is possibly TRBD2 (6 bases). V was clipped by 2 bases and J by 8 bases, with 16 bases between them. CDR3 length equals 15 residues. The V gene's germline CDR1 is MNHEY and CDR2 SMNVEV (reference sequence).

The V gene is TRBV29-1, the J gene TRBJ2-1; tentatively, D is TRBD1 or TRBD2 (5 bases each). The V end was cut by 7 bases, the J end by 2 bases, with 15 bases between. Per germline, CDR1 SQVTM and CDR2 ANQGSEA. This CDR3 region has 14 residues. The DNA of the CDR3 is TGCAGCGGGAGGACAAACCTGGCCTACAATGAGCAGTTCTTC. Its translation: CSGRTNLAYNEQFF.

This chain joins TRBV25-1 and TRBJ2-3; 11 bases line up with TRBD2. The CDR3 extends over 15 amino acids. Losses at the gene ends were 8 bases for V and 2 bases for J; bases not matched to a gene: 6. The germline V gene has CDR1 MGHDK and CDR2 SYGVNS. Here the CDR3 reads CASGGLAVNTDTQYF. DNA of the CDR3: TGTGCCAGCGGGGGACTAGCGGTAAACACAGATACGCAGTATTTT.

This chain connects TRBV11-3 to TRBJ1-1; D possibly corresponds to TRBD1 (5 bases). Trimming pared 1 base from V and 9 bases from J, leaving 12 bases between. Per germline, CDR1 SGHNT and CDR2 YENEEA. This CDR3 has 13 residues. The CDR3 region is CASSLGAGRKAFF. As DNA, the CDR3 is TGTGCCAGCAGCTTAGGGGCAGGGCGAAAAGCTTTCTTT.

This rearrangement joins TRBV5-4 to TRBJ2-3, with D hard to call. The germline gives CDR1 SGHNT, CDR2 YYREEE (reference sequence). V lost 0 bases and J 2 bases, leaving 7 bases between the germline ends. This CDR3 has 14 amino acids. CDR3 bases: TGTGCCAGCAGCTTGGGTCAGACCACAGATACGCAGTATTTT. This codes for CASSLGQTTDTQYF.

This CDR3 is CAISEGRDSPYEQYF. CDR3 coding DNA: TGTGCCATCAGTGAGGGGAGGGACAGTCCCTACGAGCAGTACTTC. J is TRBJ2-7 and V is TRBV10-3; D tentatively reads TRBD1 or TRBD2 (7 bases each). The germline V gene has CDR1 ENHRY and CDR2 SYGVKD. V lost 2 bases to trimming and J lost 2 bases, with 13 bases between them. The CDR3 contains 15 residues.

The chain joins TRBV28 to TRBJ1-5; D call uncertain. This CDR3 is 14 amino acids long. CDR1 is MDHEN and CDR2 is SYDVKM in the germline V gene. V lost 6 bases and J 8 bases, leaving 17 bases between the germline ends. CDR3 in amino acids: CASRIRAAAKPQHF. Written as DNA, the CDR3 is TGTGCCAGCAGGATAAGGGCCGCTGCAAAGCCCCAGCATTTT.

The rearrangement links TRBV19 to TRBJ2-6; D is unresolved. The length of the CDR3 is 16 residues. V lost 4 bases and J lost 4, with 14 bases in between. Germline V lookup: CDR1 LNHDA, CDR2 SQIVND (reference sequence). The CDR3 DNA sequence: TGTGCCAGTAGTAGCCCGGGCCCCGCCGGGGCCAACGTCCTGACTTTC. Translation: CASSSPGPAGANVLTF.

The chain links TRBV28 to TRBJ1-5, with 8 nucleotides matching TRBD1. The CDR3 spans 15 residues. Per germline, CDR1 MDHEN and CDR2 SYDVKM. V gave up 6 bases and J gave up 2 bases; unmatched junction bases: 6. CDR3 protein: CASRKTGGGNQPQHF. The CDR3 DNA reads as TGTGCCAGCAGGAAAACAGGGGGAGGCAATCAGCCCCAGCATTTT.

V gene TRBV7-2 combines with J gene TRBJ1-5; 7 nucleotides line up with TRBD1. The germline V gene encodes CDR1 SGHTA and CDR2 FQGNSA. This CDR3 is built from 14 residues. J gave up 6 bases and V 5 bases, and 7 bases lay outside the gene matches. The CDR3 here is CASSPRQGSQPQHF. CDR3 in DNA: TGTGCCAGCAGCCCCAGACAGGGTAGTCAGCCCCAGCATTTT.

V is TRBV5-1 and J is TRBJ2-1; the D gene is possibly TRBD1 (7 bases). Trimming pared 1 base from V and 10 bases from J, leaving 39 bases between. The CDR3 contains 22 residues. CDR1 is SGHRS, CDR2 YFSETQ, per germline. The CDR3 region is CASSLSGQVNARGNLWVPEQFF. For the CDR3, the DNA is TGCGCCAGCAGCTTGAGTGGACAGGTAAACGCGCGGGGAAACCTTTGGGTCCCCGAGCAGTTCTTC.

V and J are TRBV11-2 and TRBJ2-3; D gene uncertain. CDR3 length: 13 amino acids. CDR1 and CDR2 from the germline V gene are SGHAT and FQNNGV. V lost 3 bases and J lost 4, with 8 bases in between. The CDR3 loop reads CASSFQWADTQYF. The DNA of the CDR3 is TGTGCCAGCAGCTTCCAGTGGGCAGATACGCAGTATTTT.

The chain is built from TRBV6-5 and TRBJ2-6; TRBD1 matches 7 bases. Germline loops: CDR1 MNHEY, CDR2 SVGAGI. The CDR3 loop spans 13 amino acids. V lost 8 bases and J lost 2; bases outside the gene matches: 0. DNA of the CDR3: TGTGCCAGCGGGACAGCTGGGGCCAACGTCCTGACTTTC. Its protein is CASGTAGANVLTF.

This clone was detected once. V is TRBV4-3 and J is TRBJ2-2, with 10 bases lining up with TRBD2. The CDR3 runs 17 residues. V gave up 0 bases and J gave up 6 bases; unmatched junction bases: 7. In germline, CDR1 is LGHNA, CDR2 YSLEER. CDR3 DNA sequence: TGCGCCAGCAGCCAAGAACCTAGCGGGAGAATTGCCGGGGAGCTGTTTTTT. Translation: CASSQEPSGRIAGELFF.

The gene calls are TRBV7-9 and TRBJ1-5, with 7 bases identical to TRBD1. This CDR3 spans 17 amino acids. Germline CDR1 and CDR2: SEHNR and FQNEAQ (reference sequence). The V and J ends lost 3 bases and 0 bases, in that order; junction bases with no gene match: 8. In DNA, the CDR3 is TGTGCCAGCAGCTTTGGACAGGAAGGATATAGCAATCAGCCCCAGCATTTT. It yields the protein CASSFGQEGYSNQPQHF.

The V call is TRBV11-3, the J call TRBJ2-7; D ambiguous. Per the germline V gene, CDR1 is SGHNT and CDR2 is YENEEA. Between the trimmed V and J ends, which lost 1 base and 0 bases, there was a span of 7 bases. This CDR3 comprises 14 residues. CDR3 coding DNA: TGTGCCAGCAGCTTAGGGTCTAGCTCCTACGAGCAGTACTTC. This encodes CASSLGSSSYEQYF.

V usage is TRBV6-5 and J usage is TRBJ1-3; D might be TRBD1 (5 bases). The V end was cut by 1 base, the J end by 1 base, with 11 bases between. The CDR3 runs 16 residues. Per the germline V gene, CDR1 is MNHEY and CDR2 is SVGAGI. The CDR3 sequence: CASSYFRGISGNTIYF. The CDR3 bases are TGTGCCAGCAGTTACTTTCGGGGCATATCTGGAAACACCATATATTTT.

This rearrangement joins TRBV7-2 to TRBJ1-4, with D unclear. The CDR3 sequence is 14 residues long. The V gene's germline CDR1 is SGHTA and CDR2 FQGNSA. The V end was cut by 2 bases, the J end by 4 bases, with 8 bases between. Here the CDR3 reads CASSLSADNEKLFF. DNA of the CDR3: TGTGCCAGCAGCTTAAGTGCTGATAATGAAAAACTGTTTTTT.

The rearrangement uses TRBV27 and TRBJ2-2; 8 nucleotides line up with TRBD2. Per germline, CDR1 MNHEY and CDR2 SMNVEV (reference sequence). The CDR3 has 15 residues. V was pared by 5 bases and J by 4 bases, with 6 bases of the junction left unmatched. The CDR3 nucleotides are TGTGCCAGCAGTCGACGGGAGGGCGGCACCGGGGAGCTGTTTTTT. Its protein is CASSRREGGTGELFF.

The chain combines TRBV19 with TRBJ2-2; tentatively, D is TRBD1 (5 bases). The length of the CDR3 is 13 residues. CDR1 is LNHDA and CDR2 is SQIVND in the germline V gene (reference sequence). V lost 9 bases to trimming and J lost 0 bases, with 8 bases between them. DNA for the CDR3: TGTGCCAGCGGACAAACGAACACCGGGGAGCTGTTTTTT. Encoded protein: CASGQTNTGELFF.